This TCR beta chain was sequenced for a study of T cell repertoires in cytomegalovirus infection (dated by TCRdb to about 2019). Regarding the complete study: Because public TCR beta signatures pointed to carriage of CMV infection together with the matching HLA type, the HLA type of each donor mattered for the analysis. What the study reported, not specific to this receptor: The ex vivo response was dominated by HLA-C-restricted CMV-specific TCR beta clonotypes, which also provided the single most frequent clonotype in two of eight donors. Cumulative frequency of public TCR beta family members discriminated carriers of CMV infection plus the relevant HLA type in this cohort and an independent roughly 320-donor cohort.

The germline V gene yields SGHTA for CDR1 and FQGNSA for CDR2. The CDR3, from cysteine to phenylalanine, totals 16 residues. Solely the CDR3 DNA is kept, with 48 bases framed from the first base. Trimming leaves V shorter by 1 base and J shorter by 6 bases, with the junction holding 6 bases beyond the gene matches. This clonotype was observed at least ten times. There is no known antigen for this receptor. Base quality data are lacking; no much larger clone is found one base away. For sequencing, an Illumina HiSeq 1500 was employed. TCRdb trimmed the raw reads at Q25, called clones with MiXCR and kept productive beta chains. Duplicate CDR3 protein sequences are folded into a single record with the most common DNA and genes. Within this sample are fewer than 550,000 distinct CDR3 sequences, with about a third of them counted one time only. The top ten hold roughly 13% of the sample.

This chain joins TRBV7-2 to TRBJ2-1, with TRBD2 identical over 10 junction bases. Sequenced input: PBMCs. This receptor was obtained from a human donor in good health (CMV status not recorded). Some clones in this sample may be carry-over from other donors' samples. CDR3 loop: CASSLVVAGGRNEQFF. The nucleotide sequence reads TGTGCCAGCAGCTTAGTCGTAGCGGGGGGACGCAATGAGCAGTTCTTC.